Described below is a single TCR beta chain sequence and its context. The PCR used 60 V beta and 13 J beta primers. Sequenced by immunoSEQ multiplex PCR; TCRdb stores in-frame clones only, minus some. The sample consists of fewer than 85,000 clones, around 90% of them appearing once. This entry belongs to a study of glioma-infiltrating T cells after dendritic cell vaccination. The CDR3 has 15 residues. Germline CDR1 and CDR2: MNHEY and SMNVEV (reference sequence). V lost 3 bases and J 0 bases, leaving 9 bases between the germline ends. The chain links TRBV27 to TRBJ2-1, with D possibly matching TRBD2 (5 bases). The sequence came from a human donor with glioblastoma. This material consisted of blood, taken before dendritic cell vaccination. The CDR3 protein is CASSLRGFSYNEQFF. CDR3 sequence (DNA): TGTGCCAGCAGTTTGCGCGGGTTCTCCTACAATGAGCAGTTCTTC.